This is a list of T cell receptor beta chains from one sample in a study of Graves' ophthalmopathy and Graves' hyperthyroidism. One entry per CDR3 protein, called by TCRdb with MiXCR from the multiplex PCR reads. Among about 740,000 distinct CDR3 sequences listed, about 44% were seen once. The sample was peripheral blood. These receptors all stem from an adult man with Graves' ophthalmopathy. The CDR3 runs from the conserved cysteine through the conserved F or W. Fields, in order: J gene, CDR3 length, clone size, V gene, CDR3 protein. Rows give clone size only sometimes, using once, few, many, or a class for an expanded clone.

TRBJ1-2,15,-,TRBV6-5,CASKLTRDSLMGYTF
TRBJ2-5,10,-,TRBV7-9,CASSLAPQYF
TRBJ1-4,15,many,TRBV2,CASSEAAGGSEKLFF
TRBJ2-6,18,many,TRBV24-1,CATSDRSNTGSGANVLTF
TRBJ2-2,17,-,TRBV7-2,CASSPHPGTQNTGELFF
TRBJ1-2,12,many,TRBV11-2,CASSSPGRGYTF
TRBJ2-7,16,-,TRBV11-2,CASSFGGRGGSYEQYF
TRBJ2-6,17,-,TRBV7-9,CASSPDRALSGANVLTF
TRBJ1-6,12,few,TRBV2,CASTSGRSPLHF
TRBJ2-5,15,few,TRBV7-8,CASSQSSGTQETQYF
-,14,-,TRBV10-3,CASSLSGTEYEQYF
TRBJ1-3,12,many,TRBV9,CASSKQGNTIYF
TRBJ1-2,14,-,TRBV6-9,CASSAGTVDYGYTF
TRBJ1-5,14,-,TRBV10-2,CASRSGMVNQPQHF
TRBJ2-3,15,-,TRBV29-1,CSVEDSGVLTDTQYF
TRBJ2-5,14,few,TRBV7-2,CASSRSGRFETQYF
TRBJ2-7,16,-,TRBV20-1,CSARVPETGFVHEQYF
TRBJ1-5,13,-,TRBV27,CASRLNGNQPQHF
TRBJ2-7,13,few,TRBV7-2,CASSTGAVYEQYF
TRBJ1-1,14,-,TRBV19,CASTPTGGGTEAFF
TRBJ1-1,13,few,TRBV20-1,CSASPTNPSEAFF
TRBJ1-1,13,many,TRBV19,CASSMDKNTEAFF
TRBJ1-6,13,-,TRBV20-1,CSAHREINSPLHF
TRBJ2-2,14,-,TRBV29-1,CSVEISGGTGELFF
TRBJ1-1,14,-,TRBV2,CASSEWAGGDEAFF
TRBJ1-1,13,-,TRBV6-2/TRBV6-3,CAPPPGTVTEAFF
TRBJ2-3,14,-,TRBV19,CASSPTPGADTQYF
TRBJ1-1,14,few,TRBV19,CASSIGLENTEAFF
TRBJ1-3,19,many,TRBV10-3,CAISEPRQIRDTAGNTIYF
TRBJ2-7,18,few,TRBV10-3,CASSYLLPFAGVNHEQYF
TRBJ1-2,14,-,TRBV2,CASRDGGRDYGYTF
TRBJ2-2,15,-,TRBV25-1,CASSLGESWAGELFF
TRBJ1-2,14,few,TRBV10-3,CASNERTANYGYTF
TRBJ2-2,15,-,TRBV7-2,CASSLGAGSGGELFF
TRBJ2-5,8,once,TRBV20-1,CSAKTQYF
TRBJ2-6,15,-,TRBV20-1,CSAISGLAEANVLTF
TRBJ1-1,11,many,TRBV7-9,CASSLRSTAFF
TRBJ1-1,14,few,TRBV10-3,CASSRRTPSAEAFF
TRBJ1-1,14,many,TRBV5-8,CASSRQGLDTEAFF
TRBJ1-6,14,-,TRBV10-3,CARGSGTGNSPLHF
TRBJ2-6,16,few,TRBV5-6,CASSPVEPSGANVLTF
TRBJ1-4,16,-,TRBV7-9,CASSRRDRATNEKLFF
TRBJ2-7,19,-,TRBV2,CASRARVSAGPASSYEQYF
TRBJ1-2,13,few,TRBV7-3,CASSLTFSSGYTF
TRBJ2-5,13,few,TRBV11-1,CASSPTGWETQYF
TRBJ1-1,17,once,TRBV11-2,CASSLAPQGGVNTEAFF
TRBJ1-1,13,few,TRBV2,CASRGQWVTEAFF
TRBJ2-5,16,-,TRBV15,CATSSPGQGTRETQYF
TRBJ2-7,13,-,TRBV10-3,CAIGLAATGEQYF
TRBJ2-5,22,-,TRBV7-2,CASSLTGVPNGGRTVSQETQYF
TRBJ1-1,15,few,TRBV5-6,CASSLFSTTYTEAFF
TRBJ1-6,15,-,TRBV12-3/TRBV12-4,CASSQEYNYNSPLHF
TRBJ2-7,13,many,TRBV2,CASSDGLLYEQYF
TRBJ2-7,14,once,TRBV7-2,CASSYGTTNYEQYF
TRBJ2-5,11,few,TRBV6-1,CASSEAQFRYF
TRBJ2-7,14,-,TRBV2,CASRDSLTAGEQYF
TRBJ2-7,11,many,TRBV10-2,CATLDNYEQYF